Sequencing of this T cell receptor (beta chain) was carried out in a study of cytotoxic CD8 clonotypes in ibrutinib-treated CLL. Clones were read by immunoSEQ multiplex PCR, and TCRdb kept only the in-frame ones, dropping some. The sample includes hundreds of thousands of clones, roughly three quarters of them seen just once. J lost 8 bases, V lost 1 base, and 2 bases had no gene match. Germline V lookup: CDR1 LGHNA, CDR2 YNFKEQ. The CDR3 runs 15 residues. This chain links TRBV4-2 with TRBJ2-1; 13 bases are shared with TRBD2. This receptor was obtained from a human donor with chronic lymphocytic leukemia. The sample in question was PBMCs, obtained after 12 months of ibrutinib treatment. CDR3 amino acids: CASSQGLAGGDEQFF. CDR3 sequence (DNA): TGTGCCAGCAGCCAAGGACTAGCGGGAGGAGATGAGCAGTTCTTC.